These T cell receptor beta chains were read from a single sample in a study of PD-1 blockade in classical Hodgkin lymphoma. Generated by immunoSEQ multiplex PCR, the TCRdb table keeps only in-frame clones and is missing some. The sample contains approximately 9,800 clones, around three quarters of which appear only once. Specimen: CD4+ T cells from blood, collected at baseline. These receptors came from a human donor with classical Hodgkin lymphoma. The CDR3 runs from the conserved cysteine through the conserved F or W. The D gene is left open where the match is weak. Clone size is given for some rows only: seen once, a few or many times, or a class if the clone is expanded.

TRBV10-2	TRBD2	TRBJ2-1	-	TGCGCCAGCAGTGAAGGTGGGAGGGCCGCGTTCTTC	CASSEGGRAAFF
TRBV5-1	TRBD1	TRBJ2-5	-	TGCGCCAGCAGGGCCGGGACAGCCCAAGAGACCCAGTACTTC	CASRAGTAQETQYF
TRBV28	-	TRBJ1-5	-	TGTGCCAGCAGTTTATTGGGGGACCTTCGAGATTTT	CASSLLGDLRDF
TRBV5-6	-	TRBJ1-5	few	TGTGCCAGCAGCCCCTACGCCGGGGGAGGCAATCAGCCCCAGCATTTT	CASSPYAGGGNQPQHF
TRBV6-5	TRBD1	TRBJ1-5	-	TGTGCCAGCAGTTACTCTCCAGACAGGGATCAGCCCCAGCATTTT	CASSYSPDRDQPQHF
TRBV5-1	-	TRBJ1-5	-	TGCGCCAGCAGCCCCGCGGGACTGTCCAGCAATCAGCCCCAGCATTTT	CASSPAGLSSNQPQHF
TRBV5-1	-	TRBJ1-1	-	TGCGCCAGCAGCGGGGGGTCACGGACTGAAGCTTTCTTT	CASSGGSRTEAFF
TRBV5-1	-	TRBJ2-3	-	TGCGCCAGCAGCTTGGATGGGGGAAAGGGGTATTTT	CASSLDGGKGYF
TRBV6-6	-	TRBJ2-7	-	TGTGCCAGCAGTTACCAGGGAGTCTACGAGCAGTACTTC	CASSYQGVYEQYF
TRBV6-5	-	TRBJ1-5	few	TGTGCCAGCAGTAATCCGGGGAATCAGCCCCAGCATTTT	CASSNPGNQPQHF
TRBV12-5	-	TRBJ2-5	medium-sized	TGTGCTAGTGCGTTACCGGGCCAGGAGACCCAGTACTTC	CASALPGQETQYF
TRBV7-2	TRBD2	TRBJ2-7	-	TGTGCCAGCGGCTTAGGGAGGAGCGGGAGGGCCGGGTCCTACGAGCAGTACTTC	CASGLGRSGRAGSYEQYF
TRBV10-3	TRBD2	TRBJ2-1	-	TGTGCCATCAGTGTGGGGCGGGAGGGCCCCAATGAGCAGTTCTTC	CAISVGREGPNEQFF
TRBV27	-	TRBJ2-7	-	TGTGCCAGCGCCCCGGATATGGGGGAAGGTTCCTACGAGCAGTACTTC	CASAPDMGEGSYEQYF
TRBV19	TRBD2	TRBJ2-1	-	TGTGCCAGTAGTATGCGGCTAGCGGGAGGCCGGGGGTACAATGAGCAGTTCTTC	CASSMRLAGGRGYNEQFF
TRBV4-1	-	TRBJ1-5	-	TGCGCCAGCAGCCAACACATTGATACAGGGAGCAATCAGCCCCAGCATTTT	CASSQHIDTGSNQPQHF
TRBV7-6	-	TRBJ2-1	-	TGTGCCAGCAGCGCCTATTACTCGGGTGAGCAGTTCTTC	CASSAYYSGEQFF
TRBV5-1	TRBD1	TRBJ2-3	-	TGCGCCAGTTCGGGACAGGGAACAGATACGCAGTATTTT	CASSGQGTDTQYF
TRBV29-1	-	TRBJ2-7	-	TGCAGCGTTCGGAGCGCCAGGAGCTCCTACGAGCAGTACTTC	CSVRSARSSYEQYF
TRBV13	-	TRBJ2-4	-	TGTGCCAGCAGCTTAAAGGCCTCAAAAAACATTCAGTACTTC	CASSLKASKNIQYF
TRBV6-5	-	TRBJ1-1	few	TGTGCCAGCAGTTACAGGGGCCAGAACACTGAAGCTTTCTTT	CASSYRGQNTEAFF
TRBV2	TRBD1	TRBJ1-4	-	TGTGCCAGTCAGGGGGCAGGTGAAAAACTGTTTTTT	CASQGAGEKLFF
TRBV6-5	-	TRBJ1-3	-	TGTGCCAGCAGTTCCAGGGTCAGGAACTCTGGAAACACCATATATTTT	CASSSRVRNSGNTIYF
TRBV7-8	-	TRBJ1-4	few	TGTGCCAGCAGCTTAGGCTCCCTATCAGGGGCCACTAATGAAAAACTGTTTTTT	CASSLGSLSGATNEKLFF
TRBV27	-	TRBJ1-6	once	TGTGCCAGCAGTTTAAGGAATTCACCCCTCCACTTT	CASSLRNSPLHF
TRBV2	-	TRBJ2-7	few	TGTGCCAGCAGCGCGGACAGAAACGAGCAGTACTTC	CASSADRNEQYF
TRBV29-1	TRBD2	TRBJ2-5	-	TGCAGCGCCGTGACTAGCGGAGGGGAGACCCAGTACTTC	CSAVTSGGETQYF
TRBV5-6	-	TRBJ2-1	-	TGTGCCAGCAGGCGAAGGGACCTGGAGGGCGGAAATGAGCAGTTCTTC	CASRRRDLEGGNEQFF
TRBV6-5	-	TRBJ2-3	-	TGTGCCAGCAGTTACAGCCTAGCCAGAGATACGCAGTATTTT	CASSYSLARDTQYF
TRBV15	TRBD2	TRBJ2-5	-	TGTGCCACCAGCAGAGTCAAGTGGACTAGCGGGAGTGGGGAAGAGACCCAGTACTTC	CATSRVKWTSGSGEETQYF
TRBV5-1	-	TRBJ1-4	-	TGCGCCAGCAGCATCAACCGGGGGCCCGACGGTGAAAAACTGTTTTTT	CASSINRGPDGEKLFF
TRBV28	-	TRBJ2-3	-	TGTGCCAGCAGTTTGGGGGTTATTTCAGATACGCAGTATTTT	CASSLGVISDTQYF
TRBV5-1	-	TRBJ1-2	once	TGCGCCAGCAGCTTTAGTCCCGAAGGCGGCTACACCTTC	CASSFSPEGGYTF
TRBV2	-	TRBJ1-3	-	TGTGCCACCCGCCTCGGGGTCCCGAGCTCTGGAAACACCATATATTTT	CATRLGVPSSGNTIYF
TRBV2	-	TRBJ1-4	-	TGTGCCAGCACCGATACCGGGACAACTAATGAAAAACTGTTTTTT	CASTDTGTTNEKLFF
TRBV5-1	-	TRBJ1-1	-	TGCGCCAGCAGCCCGGGACCCTCGAACACTGAAGCTTTCTTT	CASSPGPSNTEAFF
TRBV5-1	-	TRBJ2-3	few	TGCGCCAGCAGCACCTCGGGGGCCGGGGCAGATACGCAGTATTTT	CASSTSGAGADTQYF
TRBV11-2	-	TRBJ2-1	-	TGTGCCAGCAGCCGCTCACAGGGTACGTACAATGAGCAGTTCTTC	CASSRSQGTYNEQFF
TRBV5-1	-	TRBJ1-1	once	TGCGCCAGCAGCACTCAGACCATGAACACTGAAGCTTTCTTT	CASSTQTMNTEAFF
TRBV29-1	-	TRBJ2-1	-	TGCAGCGTTGATAAGGGAAATGAGCAGTTCTTC	CSVDKGNEQFF
TRBV4-1	-	TRBJ1-2	-	TGCGCCAGCAGCCAAGATGTAGGACAGAGAAACTATGGCTACACCTTC	CASSQDVGQRNYGYTF
TRBV28	-	TRBJ1-4	once	TGTGCCAGCAGTTTATTTGACCGACCCAATGAAAAACTGTTTTTT	CASSLFDRPNEKLFF
TRBV7-8	-	TRBJ1-2	-	TGTGCCAGCAGCTTAAGGGCAGGCCTTAACTATGGCTACACCTTC	CASSLRAGLNYGYTF
TRBV28	-	TRBJ1-2	-	TGTGCCAGCAGTTTAGCCCCACAAGGGAGCTATGGCTACACCTTC	CASSLAPQGSYGYTF
TRBV6-1	-	TRBJ1-4	medium-sized	TGTGCCAGCAGTGCTACTGGGACCCCCGCCCCTGAAAAACTGTTTTTT	CASSATGTPAPEKLFF
TRBV4-1	-	TRBJ1-2	-	TGCGCCAGCAGCCTGTTACCTTTGGCGATATATGGCTACACCTTC	CASSLLPLAIYGYTF
TRBV27	-	TRBJ1-2	-	TGTGCCAGCAGTTTATCGCGGGGGGCAGGCTACACCTTC	CASSLSRGAGYTF
TRBV11-2	TRBD2	TRBJ2-5	-	TGTGCCAGCAGCTTGGGACTAGCGGAGACTAGGTACCAAGAGACCCAGTACTTC	CASSLGLAETRYQETQYF
TRBV6-1	-	TRBJ1-2	-	TGTGCCAGCAGTGAAAATGGAGGGGACGGCTACACCTTC	CASSENGGDGYTF
TRBV7-6	-	TRBJ2-3	-	TGTGCCAGCAGCTTAGAGGGGGTCGCAGATACGCAGTATTTT	CASSLEGVADTQYF
TRBV28	-	TRBJ2-1	-	TGTGCCAGCAGTTTACCCCGAGGAGCCCAGCAGTTCTTC	CASSLPRGAQQFF
TRBV5-1	-	TRBJ2-5	-	TGCGCCAGCAGCTTGGGGGGAGGAGGCTTCCAAGAGACCCAGTACTTC	CASSLGGGGFQETQYF
TRBV28	-	TRBJ2-7	-	TGTGCCAGCAGTAAAAGCCGGGACTTTCTCTCCTACGAGCAGTACTTC	CASSKSRDFLSYEQYF
TRBV27	-	TRBJ2-2	-	TGTGCCAGCAGTTTATTGTTTTCTAGCCGGTCCGGGGAGCTGTTTTTT	CASSLLFSSRSGELFF
TRBV28	-	TRBJ2-5	-	TGTGCCAGCAGTCTTCAAGACAGGAAAGAGACCCAGTACTTC	CASSLQDRKETQYF
TRBV6-5	-	TRBJ1-5	-	TGTGCCAGCAGGGACTTAAGTAGCAATCAGCCCCAGCATTTT	CASRDLSSNQPQHF
TRBV6-5	-	TRBJ1-2	-	TGTGCCAGCAAGGGGTTTGGGTCCTATGGCTACACCTTC	CASKGFGSYGYTF
TRBV30	TRBD2	TRBJ2-7	-	TGTGCCTGGGGGACTAGCGGGAGGTACGAGCAGTACTTC	CAWGTSGRYEQYF
TRBV19	-	TRBJ1-2	few	TGTGCCAGTAGTGCCGGACACCGGAACTATGGCTACACCTTC	CASSAGHRNYGYTF
TRBV9	-	TRBJ2-1	-	TGTGCCAGCAGCGTAGTTACGGGAGAACATGAGCAGTTCTTC	CASSVVTGEHEQFF